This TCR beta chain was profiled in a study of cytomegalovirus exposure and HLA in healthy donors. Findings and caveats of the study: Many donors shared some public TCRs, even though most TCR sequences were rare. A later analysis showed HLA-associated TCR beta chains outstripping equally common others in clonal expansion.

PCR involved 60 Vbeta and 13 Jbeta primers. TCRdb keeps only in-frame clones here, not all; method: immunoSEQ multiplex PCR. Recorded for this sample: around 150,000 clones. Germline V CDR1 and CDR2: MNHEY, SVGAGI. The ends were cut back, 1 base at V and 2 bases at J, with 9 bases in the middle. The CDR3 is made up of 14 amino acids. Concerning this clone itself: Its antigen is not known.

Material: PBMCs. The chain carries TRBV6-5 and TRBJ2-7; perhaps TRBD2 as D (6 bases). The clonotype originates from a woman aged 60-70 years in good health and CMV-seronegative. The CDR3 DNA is TGTGCCAGCAGTTACTGGGGGGAAACCTACGAGCAGTACTTC. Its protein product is CASSYWGETYEQYF.